This T cell receptor (beta chain) comes out of a study of T cell responses to AZD1222 COVID-19 vaccine. Looking at the study overall: Second-dose timings of about 4 or about 12 weeks were pooled. Regarding the study as a whole: Just 6 or 7 people given AZD1222 tested seropositive at baseline. White British donors predominated, females outnumbered males, and clonal diversity was possibly underestimated.

Assay: immunoSEQ multiplex PCR; the TCRdb copy retains only in-frame clones and omits some. In the table there are some 110,000 clones, around 90% of which are singletons. On this clone itself: Its antigen remains unknown.

Germline V lookup: CDR1 MNHEY, CDR2 SVGAGI. The CDR3 runs 15 residues. V was clipped by 3 bases and J by 2 bases, with 11 bases between them. The sample was peripheral blood, taken on day 0 of AZD1222 vaccination. The sequence derives from an adult in good health. J is TRBJ2-1 and V is TRBV6-5; D remains unclear. The CDR3 region has the DNA TGTGCCAGCAGTTATCAAGAAGCGACCTACAATGAGCAGTTCTTC. Encoded protein: CASSYQEATYNEQFF.